This entry lists 18 T cell receptor beta chains sequenced from one sample in a study of T cells expressing NK-cell markers. TCRdb reprocessed the 5' RACE reads, with one entry per CDR3 protein and no DNA. Here the sample table reports about 410,000 distinct CDR3 sequences. The sequencing sample was made of blood T cells: a sorted CD56 or NKG2C T cell subset, CD4+ or CD8+ T cells, or bulk PBMC T cells (not recorded which). The origin of the receptors is a woman aged 50 to 65 in good health.

The rearrangement uses TRBV25-1 and TRBJ1-2; TCRdb's D call, TRBD1, is unchecked because there is no DNA. Germline V gene data show CDR1 as MGHDK and CDR2 as SYGVNS. The CDR3 extends over 13 amino acids. CDR3 loop: CASRGPPLGGYTF.

This chain uses TRBV24-1 with TRBJ2-3; there is no DNA to check the TCRdb D call of TRBD1. This CDR3 has 15 amino acids. Germline CDR1 KGHDR, CDR2 SFDVKD. The chain's CDR3 is CATSDPGRATDTQYF.

The chain is built from TRBV12-3 or TRBV12-4 and TRBJ1-2; with no DNA, the TCRdb D assignment of TRBD1 cannot be verified. This CDR3 is 17 amino acids long. The CDR3: CASSATGLVGRGNGYTF.

The genes are TRBV5-4 and TRBJ2-5. This CDR3 has 13 amino acids. Germline V gene data show CDR1 as SGHNT and CDR2 as YYREEE (reference sequence). The CDR3 region is CASSTRLQETQYF. The entire variable domain, with the rest obtained from reference TRBV5-4 and TRBJ2-5, is as follows: ETGVTQSPTHLIKTRGQQVTLRCSSQSGHNTVSWYQQALGQGPQFIFQYYREEENGRGNFPPRFSGLQFPNYSSELNVNALELDDSALYLCASSTRLQETQYFGPGTRLLVL.

The V and J genes are TRBV28 and TRBJ2-7; TCRdb reports TRBD2, a call that lacks DNA to check it against. There are 15 residues in the CDR3. Germline-derived CDR1 and CDR2 are MDHEN and SYDVKM. CDR3 protein: CASTTGRVGSYEQYF. Filled out from reference TRBV28 and TRBJ2-7, the complete variable domain reads DVKVTQSSRYLVKRTGEKVFLECVQDMDHENMFWYRQDPGLGLRLIYFSYDVKMKEKGDIPEGYSVSREKKERFSLILESASTNQTSMYLCASTTGRVGSYEQYFGPGTRLTVT.

The chain links TRBV4-1 to TRBJ2-1; TCRdb gives TRBD2 as the D gene, but with no DNA this cannot be confirmed. This CDR3 is 17 amino acids long. CDR1 and CDR2 from the germline V gene are MGHRA and YSYEKL. Here the CDR3 reads CASSQGGGRAYYNEQFF.

V usage is TRBV7-7 and J usage is TRBJ2-7. The CDR3 length is 13 residues. Germline CDR1 and CDR2: SSHAT and FNYEAQ (reference sequence). The CDR3 loop reads CASSLQESYEQYF. The entire variable domain, with the rest obtained from reference TRBV7-7 and TRBJ2-7, is as follows: GAGVSQSPRYKVTKRGQDVTLRCDPISSHATLYWYQQALGQGPEFLTYFNYEAQPDKSGLPSDRFSAERPEGSISTLTIQRTEQRDSAMYRCASSLQESYEQYFGPGTRLTVT.

V and J are TRBV13 and TRBJ2-1; the D call from TCRdb, TRBD1, cannot be confirmed without DNA. Germline V lookup: CDR1 PRHDT, CDR2 FYEKMQ (reference sequence). This CDR3 region has 16 residues. The CDR3 is CASSWAIRGSYNEQFF. Filled out from reference TRBV13 and TRBJ2-1, the complete variable domain reads AAGVIQSPRHLIKEKRETATLKCYPIPRHDTVYWYQQGPGQDPQFLISFYEKMQSDKGSIPDRFSAQQFSDYHSELNMSSLELGDSALYFCASSWAIRGSYNEQFFGPGTRLTVL.

This chain connects TRBV24-1 to TRBJ2-2. The CDR3 has 11 residues. Germline V gene data show CDR1 as KGHDR and CDR2 as SFDVKD. The CDR3 loop is CATESRGELFF.

The chain employs TRBV27 and TRBJ1-1. Germline V CDR1 and CDR2: MNHEY, SMNVEV (reference sequence). The CDR3 has 15 amino acids. The CDR3 sequence is CASTGSGRGWTEAFF.

The rearrangement links TRBV24-1 to TRBJ2-1; TCRdb indicates TRBD1, and absent DNA this call remains unverified. Germline loops: CDR1 KGHDR, CDR2 SFDVKD. The CDR3 runs 14 residues. Here the CDR3 reads CATRGTGGENEQFF.

V is TRBV10-3 and J is TRBJ2-1; the TRBD1 assignment by TCRdb is unverifiable without DNA. Germline V CDR1 and CDR2: ENHRY, SYGVKD. The CDR3 extends over 13 amino acids. CDR3 amino acids: CAISATDYNEQFF.

V is TRBV27 and J is TRBJ2-1; TCRdb outputs TRBD2, but without DNA this stays unchecked. CDR3 length: 16 amino acids. Germline loops: CDR1 MNHEY, CDR2 SMNVEV (reference sequence). CDR3: CASSKHGRMLNNEQFF.

The J gene is TRBJ2-1, the V gene TRBV15; TCRdb designates TRBD1, a call that cannot be tested without DNA. The CDR3 is 16 amino acids. Germline lookup yields CDR1 LNHNV and CDR2 YYDKDF (reference sequence). CDR3 loop: CATSREIPGAGSEQFF. The full variable domain, in which reference TRBV15 and TRBJ2-1 provide the parts outside the CDR3, is DAMVIQNPRYQVTQFGKPVTLSCSQTLNHNVMYWYQQKSSQAPKLLFHYYDKDFNNEADTPDNFQSRRPNTSFCFLDIRSPGLGDTAMYLCATSREIPGAGSEQFFGPGTRLTVL.

This sequence joins TRBV20-1 and TRBJ2-5; the TCRdb D gene call, TRBD2, has no DNA to confirm it. Germline loops: CDR1 DFQATT, CDR2 SNEGSKA (reference sequence). This CDR3 has 14 residues. CDR3 region: CSARSQGLEETQYF.

The rearrangement joins TRBV4-1 to TRBJ2-5; TCRdb proposes TRBD1, but this gene call is untestable without DNA. There are 15 residues in the CDR3. The germline CDR1 and CDR2 sequences are MGHRA and YSYEKL. CDR3 in amino acids: CASSQASETGETQYF.

This sequence joins TRBV28 and TRBJ2-7; TCRdb returns TRBD1, unconfirmable since there is no DNA. Germline CDR1 reads MDHEN; CDR2 reads SYDVKM. The CDR3 covers 15 residues. CDR3 region: CASSTTTGASWEQYF.

This chain links TRBV24-1 with TRBJ1-5. This CDR3 contains 14 residues. Germline-derived CDR1 and CDR2 are KGHDR and SFDVKD. The CDR3 is CATWAGGPNQPQHF.